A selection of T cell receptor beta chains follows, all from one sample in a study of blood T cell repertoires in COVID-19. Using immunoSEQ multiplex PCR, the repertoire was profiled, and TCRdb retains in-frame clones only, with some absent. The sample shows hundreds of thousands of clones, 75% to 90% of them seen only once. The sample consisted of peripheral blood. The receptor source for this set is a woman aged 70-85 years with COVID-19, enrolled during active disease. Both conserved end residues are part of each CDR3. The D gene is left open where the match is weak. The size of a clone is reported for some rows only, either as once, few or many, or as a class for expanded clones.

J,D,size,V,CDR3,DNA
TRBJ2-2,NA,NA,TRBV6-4,CASSVEGLGNTGELFF,TGTGCCAGCAGTGTAGAGGGACTCGGCAACACCGGGGAGCTGTTTTTT
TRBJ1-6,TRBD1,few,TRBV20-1,CSASPRGTAGGSPLHF,TGCAGTGCTAGTCCACGGGGCACTGCAGGGGGGTCACCCCTCCACTTT
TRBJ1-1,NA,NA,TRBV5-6,CASSYATSNTEAFF,TGTGCCAGCAGTTACGCGACAAGCAACACTGAAGCTTTCTTT
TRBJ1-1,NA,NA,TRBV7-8,CASSLAITGITEAFF,TGTGCCAGCAGCTTAGCCATAACAGGGATCACTGAAGCTTTCTTT
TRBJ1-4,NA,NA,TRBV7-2,CASSLGGRGNEKLFF,TGTGCCAGCAGCTTAGGTGGCAGGGGTAATGAAAAACTGTTTTTT
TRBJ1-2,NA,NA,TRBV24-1,CATSDLTSGYGYTF,TGTGCCACCAGTGACCTGACTAGTGGGTATGGCTACACCTTC
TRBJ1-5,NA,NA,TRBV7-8,CASSFQEGQPQHF,TGTGCCAGCAGCTTCCAGGAGGGTCAGCCCCAGCATTTT
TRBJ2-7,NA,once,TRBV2,CASSEIEAVEQYF,TGTGCCAGCAGTGAAATTGAGGCGGTCGAGCAGTACTTC
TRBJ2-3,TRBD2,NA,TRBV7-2,CASSLSLPGGRGTDTQYF,TGTGCCAGCAGCCTCAGTTTACCGGGGGGGCGGGGCACAGATACGCAGTATTTT
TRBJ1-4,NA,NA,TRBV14,CASSQRAVNEKLFF,TGTGCCAGCAGCCAGAGGGCAGTGAATGAAAAACTGTTTTTT
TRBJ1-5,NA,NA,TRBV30,CAWSVLTENQPQHF,TGTGCCTGGAGTGTACTAACTGAAAATCAGCCCCAGCATTTT
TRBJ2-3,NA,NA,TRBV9,CASSVNPTVDTDTQYF,TGTGCCAGCAGCGTAAACCCGACAGTGGACACAGATACGCAGTATTTT
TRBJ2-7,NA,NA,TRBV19,CASNPPGLDEQYF,TGTGCCAGTAACCCCCCGGGGTTGGACGAGCAGTACTTC
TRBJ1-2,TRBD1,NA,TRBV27,CASRPGQGARGYTF,TGTGCCAGCAGACCGGGACAGGGGGCGCGTGGCTACACCTTC
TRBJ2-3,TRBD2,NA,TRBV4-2,CASSQGNGGADTQYF,TGTGCCAGCAGCCAAGGGAACGGGGGGGCCGATACGCAGTATTTT
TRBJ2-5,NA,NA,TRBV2,CASSERGGKETQYF,TGTGCCAGCAGTGAAAGGGGGGGAAAAGAGACCCAGTACTTC